This record concerns one T cell receptor beta chain sequence. Its antigen is unknown. This entry is derived from a study of cytomegalovirus exposure and HLA in healthy donors. The germline V gene has CDR1 KGHSH and CDR2 LQKENI. The CDR3 length is 13 residues. J was trimmed by 5 bases and V by 4 bases; bases with no gene match: 2. Overall study results and limits: Cytomegalovirus association was assigned to approximately 180 TCR beta chains. It was shown in a later analysis that HLA-associated TCR beta chains were more clonally expanded than other, equally common chains. TCR beta V- and J-gene trimming was later associated with a missense DCLRE1C variant.

In the PCR, 60 Vbeta and 13 Jbeta primers were used. Method: immunoSEQ multiplex PCR; TCRdb's copy keeps in-frame clones and lacks some. The table lists around 140,000 clones, around two thirds of them singletons. The J gene is TRBJ2-1, the V gene TRBV18, with 7 nucleotides matching TRBD1. Input material: PBMCs. This TCR derives from a woman aged 40 to 50 in good health and CMV-seronegative. In DNA form, the CDR3 reads TGTGCCAGCTCACTGGACAGGAACAATGAGCAGTTCTTC. Translated: CASSLDRNNEQFF.